This T cell receptor beta chain was captured in a study of cytomegalovirus exposure and HLA in healthy donors. Notes on the study in general: In a later analysis, at a false discovery rate of 0.05, about 15,000 TCR beta sequences were associated with HLA alleles. Listed as cytomegalovirus-associated were 164 TCR beta chains. An analysis done earlier found most TCR beta V segments productive about 87% or about 30% of the time.

As regards this clone: Its specificity is unknown.

CDR3 length: 14 amino acids. V dropped 3 bases and J dropped 8 bases, with 16 bases sitting between them. Germline V gives CDR1 LGHNT, CDR2 FRNRAP. This PCR relied on a set of 60 Vbeta primers and 13 Jbeta primers. The repertoire was sequenced with immunoSEQ multiplex PCR; TCRdb's copy has only in-frame clones and lacks some. The table includes roughly 160,000 clones, around 85% detected once. V and J are TRBV12-5 and TRBJ1-2, with D maybe TRBD1 (5 bases). The sequence came from a male donor in good health and CMV-seronegative. What was sequenced was PBMCs. The DNA for the CDR3 is TGTGCTAGTGGTTTAAGGAGGGGTTCCAGCGGCTACACCTTC. This codes for CASGLRRGSSGYTF.